Listed here are 17 T cell receptor beta chains from one sample, sequenced in a study of blood T cell repertoires in COVID-19. Here immunoSEQ multiplex PCR was the method, and the copy in TCRdb shows in-frame clones only, minus some. The sample shows about 300,000 clones, 80% to 90% of them seen only once. Sequenced input: PBMCs or T cells enriched from blood (not recorded which). The receptors stem from a man under 40 who had recovered from COVID-19.

V gene TRBV29-1 combines with J gene TRBJ2-5, with D possibly being TRBD1 (5 bases). V was trimmed by 3 bases and J by 8 bases, leaving 10 bases between them. Germline assignment: CDR1 SQVTM and CDR2 ANQGSEA. The length of the CDR3 is 11 residues. The CDR3 sequence: CSVEPGQTQYF. CDR3 nucleotide sequence: TGCAGCGTTGAGCCTGGACAAACCCAGTACTTC. Drawing the rest from reference TRBV29-1 and TRBJ2-5, the complete variable domain is SAVISQKPSRDICQRGTSLTIQCQVDSQVTMMFWYRQQPGQSLTLIATANQGSEATYESGFVIDKFPISRPNLTFSTLTVSNMSPEDSSIYLCSVEPGQTQYFGPGTRLLVL.

The chain recombines TRBV7-9 with TRBJ1-2; possible D gene TRBD1, 5 bases. V lost 6 bases and J lost 7, with 18 bases in between. CDR1 is SEHNR and CDR2 is FQNEAQ in the germline V gene (reference sequence). This CDR3 is built from 14 residues. The CDR3 nucleotides are TGTGCCAGCAGGCCCAAGGGACCGGGACTTGGCTACACCTTC. Its translation is CASRPKGPGLGYTF.

The chain is built from TRBV7-3 and TRBJ2-1, with TRBD1 matching over 12 bases. The CDR3 is 16 amino acids. The V gene's germline CDR1 is SGHTA and CDR2 FQGTGA. The junction had 9 bases not matched to a gene; V was cut back by 5 bases and J by 7 bases. The CDR3: CASSQGTGGDGNEQFF. For the CDR3, the DNA is TGTGCCAGCAGCCAAGGGACAGGGGGCGATGGGAATGAGCAGTTCTTC.

The V and J genes are TRBV6-5 and TRBJ1-6; 8 bases agree with TRBD1. There are 15 residues in the CDR3. Trimming at V came to 6 bases and at J to 5 bases, leaving 6 bases not matched to a gene. Germline CDR1 and CDR2: MNHEY and SVGAGI. The DNA for the CDR3 is TGTGCCAGCAGCTGGACAGGGAAGGATAATTCACCCCTCCACTTT. Amino acids: CASSWTGKDNSPLHF.

This chain links TRBV30 with TRBJ1-2; TRBD1 matches 12 bases. CDR1 is GTSNPN and CDR2 is SVGIG in the germline V gene (reference sequence). The CDR3 extends over 15 amino acids. Trimming took 3 bases from V and 6 from J; bases not matched to a gene: 8. This CDR3 reads CAWRDWDRGQDGYTF. CDR3 DNA: TGTGCCTGGAGGGACTGGGACAGGGGGCAGGATGGCTACACCTTC.

This chain joins TRBV6-4 and TRBJ1-1, with 8 bases that match TRBD1. V lost 6 bases, J lost 5 bases, and 5 bases stayed unmatched. CDR3 length: 13 amino acids. Germline V gene sequence: CDR1 MRHNA, CDR2 SNTAGT. The CDR3 sequence is CASSLQGGTEAFF. CDR3 nucleotide sequence: TGTGCCAGCAGCCTACAGGGGGGAACTGAAGCTTTCTTT.

The chain employs TRBV13 and TRBJ1-1; 9 nucleotides agree with TRBD1. V was clipped by 3 bases and J by 5 bases; unmatched bases: 1. CDR1 and CDR2 (germline): PRHDT, FYEKMQ (reference sequence). The CDR3 loop spans 13 amino acids. CDR3 residues: CASSFGQGTEAFF. For the CDR3, the DNA is TGTGCCAGCAGCTTCGGACAGGGGACTGAAGCTTTCTTT.

The genes are TRBV27 and TRBJ1-5; 9 nucleotides align to TRBD1. Germline-derived CDR1 and CDR2 are MNHEY and SMNVEV (reference sequence). Germline trimming cut 5 bases from V and 1 base from J; bases unmatched to any gene: 3. This CDR3 is built from 15 residues. CDR3 in DNA: TGTGCCAGCAGTCCACAGGGGGCCAGCAATCAGCCCCAGCATTTT. Translating gives CASSPQGASNQPQHF.

This clone is a singleton in its sample. This chain connects TRBV21-1 to TRBJ2-1; TRBD1 is the table's D call and was not checked against the DNA. TRBV21-1 is tagged as a pseudogene. This CDR3 region has 15 residues. The CDR3 DNA follows: TGTGCCAGCAACAATGGGACAGGAAAGACTAATGAGCAGTTCTTC. Translation: CASNNGTGKTNEQFF.

J is TRBJ2-2 and V is TRBV5-4; TRBD1 matches 10 bases. This CDR3 is 19 amino acids long. V lost 4 bases, J lost 6 bases, and 18 bases stayed unmatched. Germline assignment: CDR1 SGHNT and CDR2 YYREEE (reference sequence). The CDR3 protein is CASSRTRTGQGLKAGELFF. The CDR3 nucleotides read TGTGCCAGCAGCCGAACTCGAACGGGACAGGGGTTGAAGGCCGGGGAGCTGTTTTTT.

The chain employs TRBV24-1 and TRBJ2-5; 10 bases match TRBD1. Germline V gene lookup returns CDR1 KGHDR and CDR2 SFDVKD. Trimming removed 5 bases from V and 4 bases from J; junction bases left unmatched: 6. The CDR3 length is 15 residues. The CDR3 loop reads CATSVGTGEGETQYF. Here the CDR3 DNA reads TGTGCCACCAGTGTCGGGACAGGGGAAGGAGAGACCCAGTACTTC.

Note on this clone: Other nucleotide sequences in the sample specify the same CDR3. The chain is built from TRBV5-1 and TRBJ2-7, with 7 bases that match TRBD1. The germline V gene encodes CDR1 SGHRS and CDR2 YFSETQ. CDR3 length: 13 residues. Trimming at V came to 2 bases and at J to 2 bases, leaving 1 base not matched to a gene. CDR3 DNA: TGCGCCAGCAGCTTTGACAGGGCCTACGAGCAGTACTTC. As protein: CASSFDRAYEQYF.

This sequence joins TRBV19 and TRBJ1-2; D unresolved. CDR1 is LNHDA, CDR2 SQIVND, per germline (reference sequence). V lost 6 bases and J 1 base, leaving 15 bases between the germline ends. The CDR3 consists of 15 residues. The CDR3 protein is CASSRGQQLNYGYTF. The CDR3 DNA reads TGTGCCAGTAGCAGAGGGCAACAGCTTAACTATGGCTACACCTTC.

V and J are TRBV6-2 or TRBV6-3 and TRBJ2-5; 8 bases are shared with TRBD1. With V trimmed by 5 bases and J by 6 bases, 11 bases remained unmatched. This CDR3 is 15 amino acids long. The germline V gene encodes CDR1 MNHEY and CDR2 SVGEGT. The CDR3 coding sequence is TGTGCCAGCAGTCCCCCAGGGGGCGGGGTTAAGACCCAGTACTTC. Translated: CASSPPGGGVKTQYF.

In regard to this clone: Different DNA sequences within this sample yield the same CDR3. The chain has TRBV9 and TRBJ2-7, with no clear D. CDR3 length: 14 amino acids. Looked up from germline, CDR1 is SGDLS and CDR2 is YYNGEE. Trimming took off 0 bases at V and 2 bases at J, with 9 bases between the two ends. The CDR3 region has the DNA TGTGCCAGCAGCGTAGGAACCGGAGCCTACGAGCAGTACTTC. Its translation is CASSVGTGAYEQYF.

The chain carries TRBV23-1 and TRBJ1-5; maybe TRBD1 (5 bases). TRBV23-1 is classed as an ORF, of uncertain function. The CDR3 contains 18 residues. The V end was cut by 6 bases, the J end by 3 bases, with 24 bases between. The CDR3 DNA reads TGCGCCAGCAGGGGGAGGGAAAGGGGAGGCCTTCACAATCAGCCCCAGCATTTT. This translates into CASRGRERGGLHNQPQHF.

This chain links TRBV3-1 (or the pseudogene TRBV3-2) with TRBJ1-2; tentative D call: TRBD1 (6 bases). Looked up from germline, CDR1 is LGHDT and CDR2 is YNNKEL (reference sequence). V shed 4 bases and J shed 0 bases, with 6 bases lying between them. The CDR3 covers 13 residues. The CDR3 protein is CASSRDTNYGYTF. The CDR3 bases are TGTGCCAGCAGCCGGGACACTAACTATGGCTACACCTTC.